This TCR beta chain was retrieved from a study of T cells in Graves' hyperthyroidism and ophthalmopathy. Points from the study as a whole: Researchers report that a 13 V-J model separated ophthalmopathy from stable hyperthyroidism. Blood samples included most of the expanded thyroid clonotypes exceeding 0.001.

Germline V CDR1 and CDR2: ENHRY, SYGVKD. The CDR3 length is 13 residues. Trimming shortened V by 5 bases and J by 3 bases, and 10 bases separated the two germline ends. As regards this clonotype: Its antigen is unknown.

What was amplified from RNA transcripts were TCR beta CDR3 regions. When the TCR CDR3 underwent first-round RT-PCR, the HTBI primer set was used. TCRdb itself ran the multiplex PCR reads through MiXCR, one entry per CDR3 protein. The sample consists of about 760,000 distinct CDR3 sequences, 35% of them appearing once. Exclusion of a patient resulted from uncontrolled infection, other autoimmune disease, pregnancy or lactation. PBMCs were obtained from about 9.9 ml fresh peripheral blood. This sequence joins TRBV10-3 and TRBJ1-2, with D tentatively TRBD1 (6 bases). The receptor comes from a woman aged 40 to 49 with Graves' hyperthyroidism. Sample: blood. CDR3 loop: CAISKRTDYGYTF. CDR3 coding DNA: TGTGCCATCAGTAAAAGGACAGACTATGGCTACACCTTC.